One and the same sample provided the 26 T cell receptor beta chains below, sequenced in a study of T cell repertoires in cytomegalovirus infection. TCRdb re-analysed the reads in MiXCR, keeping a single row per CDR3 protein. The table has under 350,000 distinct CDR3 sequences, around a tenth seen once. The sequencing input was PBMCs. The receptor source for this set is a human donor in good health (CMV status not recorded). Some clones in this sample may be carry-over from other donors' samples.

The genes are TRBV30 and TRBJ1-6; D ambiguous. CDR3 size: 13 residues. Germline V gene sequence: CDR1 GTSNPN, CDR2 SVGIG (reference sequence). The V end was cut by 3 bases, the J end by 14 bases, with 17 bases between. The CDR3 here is CAWSQPPVVSLHF. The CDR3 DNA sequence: TGTGCCTGGAGCCAACCCCCTGTCGTATCCCTCCACTTT. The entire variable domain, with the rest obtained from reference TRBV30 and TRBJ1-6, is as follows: SQTIHQWPATLVQPVGSPLSLECTVEGTSNPNLYWYRQAAGRGLQLLFYSVGIGQISSEVPQNLSASRPQDRQFILSSKKLLLSDSGFYLCAWSQPPVVSLHFGNGTRLTVT.

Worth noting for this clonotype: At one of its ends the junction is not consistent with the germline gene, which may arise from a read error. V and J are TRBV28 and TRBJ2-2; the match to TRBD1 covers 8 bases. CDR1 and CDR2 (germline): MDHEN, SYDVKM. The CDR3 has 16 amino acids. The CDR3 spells CVSRTAGTGNTGELFF. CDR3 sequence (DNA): TGTGTCAGCAGAACCGCCGGGACAGGCAACACCGGGGAGCTGTTTTTT.

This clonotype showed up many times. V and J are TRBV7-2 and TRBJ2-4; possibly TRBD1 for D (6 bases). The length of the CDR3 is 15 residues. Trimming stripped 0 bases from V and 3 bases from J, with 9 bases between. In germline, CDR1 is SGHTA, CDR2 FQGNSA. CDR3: CASSLAVDSKNIQYF. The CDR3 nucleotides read TGTGCCAGCAGCTTAGCGGTGGACAGCAAAAACATTCAGTACTTC.

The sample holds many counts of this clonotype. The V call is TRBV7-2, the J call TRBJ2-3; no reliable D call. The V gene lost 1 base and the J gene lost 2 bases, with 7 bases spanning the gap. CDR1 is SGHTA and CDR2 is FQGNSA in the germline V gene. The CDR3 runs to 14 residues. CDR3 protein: CASSLERTTDTQYF. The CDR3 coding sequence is TGTGCCAGCAGCTTAGAGCGAACCACAGATACGCAGTATTTT.

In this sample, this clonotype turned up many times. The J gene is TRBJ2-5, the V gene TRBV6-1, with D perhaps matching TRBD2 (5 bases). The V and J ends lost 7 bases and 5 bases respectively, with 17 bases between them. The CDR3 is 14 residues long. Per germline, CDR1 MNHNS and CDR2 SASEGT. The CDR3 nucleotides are TGTGCCAGCACAAAGGAGAGAGGGCTCGAGACCCAGTACTTC. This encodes CASTKERGLETQYF.

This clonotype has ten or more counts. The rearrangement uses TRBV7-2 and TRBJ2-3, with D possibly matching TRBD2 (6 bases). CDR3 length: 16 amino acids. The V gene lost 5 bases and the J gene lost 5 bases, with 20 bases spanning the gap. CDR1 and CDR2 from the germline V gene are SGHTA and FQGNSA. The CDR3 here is CASSPASAPRGDTQYF. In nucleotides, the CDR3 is TGTGCCAGCAGCCCGGCTAGCGCCCCGCGGGGAGATACGCAGTATTTT.

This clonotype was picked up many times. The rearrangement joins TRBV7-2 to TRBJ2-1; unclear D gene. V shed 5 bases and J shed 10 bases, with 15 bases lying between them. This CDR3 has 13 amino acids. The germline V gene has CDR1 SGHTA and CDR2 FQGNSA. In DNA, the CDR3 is TGTGCCAGCAGCCCCCTCTCGAGACGAGAGCAGTTCTTC. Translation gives CASSPLSRREQFF. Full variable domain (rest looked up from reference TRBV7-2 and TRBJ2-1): GAGVSQSPSNKVTEKGKDVELRCDPISGHTALYWYRQSLGQGLEFLIYFQGNSAPDKSGLPSDRFSAERTGGSVSTLTIQRTQQEDSAVYLCASSPLSRREQFFGPGTRLTVL.

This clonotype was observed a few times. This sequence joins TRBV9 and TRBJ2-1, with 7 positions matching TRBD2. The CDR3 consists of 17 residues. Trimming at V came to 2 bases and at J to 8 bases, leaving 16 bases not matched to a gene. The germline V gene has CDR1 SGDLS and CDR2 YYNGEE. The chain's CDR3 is CASSVLSLAGVSDEQFF. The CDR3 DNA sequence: TGTGCCAGCAGCGTCCTTAGTTTGGCGGGAGTGAGCGATGAGCAGTTCTTC.

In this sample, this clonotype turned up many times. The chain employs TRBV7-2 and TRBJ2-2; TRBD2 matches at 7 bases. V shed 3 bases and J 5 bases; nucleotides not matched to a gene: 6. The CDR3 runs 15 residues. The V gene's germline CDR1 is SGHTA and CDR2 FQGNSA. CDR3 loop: CASSFWVSGTGELFF. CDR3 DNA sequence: TGTGCCAGCAGCTTTTGGGTTAGCGGGACCGGGGAGCTGTTTTTT.

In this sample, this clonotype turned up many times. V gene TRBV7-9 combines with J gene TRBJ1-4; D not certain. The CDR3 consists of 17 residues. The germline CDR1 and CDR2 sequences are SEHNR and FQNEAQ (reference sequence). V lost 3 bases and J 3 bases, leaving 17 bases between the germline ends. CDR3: CASSFLMPDGPNEKLFF. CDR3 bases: TGTGCCAGCAGCTTCTTAATGCCGGACGGACCTAATGAAAAACTGTTTTTT.

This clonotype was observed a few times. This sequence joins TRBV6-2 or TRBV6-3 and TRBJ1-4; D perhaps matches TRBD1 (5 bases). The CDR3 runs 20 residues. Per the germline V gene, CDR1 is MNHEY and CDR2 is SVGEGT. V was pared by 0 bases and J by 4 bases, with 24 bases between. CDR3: CASSYSSGASLRLRNEKLFF. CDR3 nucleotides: TGTGCCAGCAGTTACTCAAGCGGGGCCAGCTTGCGCTTGCGTAATGAAAAACTGTTTTTT.

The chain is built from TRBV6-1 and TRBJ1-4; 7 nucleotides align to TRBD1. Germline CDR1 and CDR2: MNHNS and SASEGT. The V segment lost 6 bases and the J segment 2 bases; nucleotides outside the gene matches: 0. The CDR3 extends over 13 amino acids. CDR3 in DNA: TGTGCCAGCAGGACAGGGACTAATGAAAAACTGTTTTTT. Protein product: CASRTGTNEKLFF.

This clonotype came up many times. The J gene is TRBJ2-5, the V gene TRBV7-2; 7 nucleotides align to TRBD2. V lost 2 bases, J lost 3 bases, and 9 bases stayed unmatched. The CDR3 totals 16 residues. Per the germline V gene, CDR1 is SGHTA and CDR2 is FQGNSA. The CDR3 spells CASSLPLWAGEETQYF. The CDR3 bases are TGTGCCAGCAGCTTACCCCTGTGGGCGGGGGAAGAGACCCAGTACTTC.

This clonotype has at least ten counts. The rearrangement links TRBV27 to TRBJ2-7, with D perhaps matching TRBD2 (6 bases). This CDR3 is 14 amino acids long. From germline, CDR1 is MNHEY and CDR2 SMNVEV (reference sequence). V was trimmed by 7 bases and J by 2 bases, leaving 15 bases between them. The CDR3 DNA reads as TGTGCCAGCAAGCTACTAGCAGACGCCTACGAGCAGTACTTC. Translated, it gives CASKLLADAYEQYF.

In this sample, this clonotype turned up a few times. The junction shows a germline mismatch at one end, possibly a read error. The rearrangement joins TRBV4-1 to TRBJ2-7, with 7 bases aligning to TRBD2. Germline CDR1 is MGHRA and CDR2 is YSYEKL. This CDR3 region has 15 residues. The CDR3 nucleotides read TGTGCCAGCAGCCAAGAAATGGCTAGCGGATACGAGCAGTACTTC. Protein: CASSQEMASGYEQYF.

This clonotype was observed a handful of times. The CDR3 DNA reads TGTGCCAGTAGTATCGGGCAGGTCGGGACCTACGAGCAGTACTTC. Its protein product is CASSIGQVGTYEQYF. V is TRBV19 and J is TRBJ2-7, with a tentative D call TRBD2 (5 bases). The germline V gene has CDR1 LNHDA and CDR2 SQIVND (reference sequence). This CDR3 region has 15 residues. Trimming took off 3 bases at V and 2 bases at J, with 14 bases between the two ends.

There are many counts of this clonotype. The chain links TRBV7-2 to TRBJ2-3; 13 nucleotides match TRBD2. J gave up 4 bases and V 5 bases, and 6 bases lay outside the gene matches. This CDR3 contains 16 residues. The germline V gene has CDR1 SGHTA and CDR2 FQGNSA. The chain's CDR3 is CASSPLAGGPPDTQYF. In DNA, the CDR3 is TGTGCCAGCAGCCCACTAGCGGGGGGGCCCCCAGATACGCAGTATTTT.

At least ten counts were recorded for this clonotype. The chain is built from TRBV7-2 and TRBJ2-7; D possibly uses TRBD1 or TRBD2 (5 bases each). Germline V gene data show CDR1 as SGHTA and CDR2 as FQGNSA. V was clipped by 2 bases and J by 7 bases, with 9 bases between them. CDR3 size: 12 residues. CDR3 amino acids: CASSLLRGEQYF. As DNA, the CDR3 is TGTGCCAGCAGCTTATTGAGGGGAGAGCAGTACTTC.

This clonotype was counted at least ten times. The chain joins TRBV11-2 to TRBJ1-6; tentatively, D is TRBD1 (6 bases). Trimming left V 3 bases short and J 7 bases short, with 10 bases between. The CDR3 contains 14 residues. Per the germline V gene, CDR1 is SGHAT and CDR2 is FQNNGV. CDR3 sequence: CASSFDRMNSPLHF. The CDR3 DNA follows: TGTGCCAGCAGCTTCGACAGGATGAATTCACCCCTCCACTTT. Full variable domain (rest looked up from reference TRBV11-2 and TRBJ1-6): EAGVAQSPRYKIIEKRQSVAFWCNPISGHATLYWYQQILGQGPKLLIQFQNNGVVDDSQLPKDRFSAERLKGVDSTLKIQPAKLEDSAVYLCASSFDRMNSPLHFGNGTRLTVT.

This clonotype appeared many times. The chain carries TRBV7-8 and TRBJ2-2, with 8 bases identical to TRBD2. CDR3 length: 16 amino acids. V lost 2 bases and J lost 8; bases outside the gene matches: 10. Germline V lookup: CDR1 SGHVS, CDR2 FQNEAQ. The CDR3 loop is CASSLFGAGVRGELFF. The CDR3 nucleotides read TGTGCCAGCAGCTTATTTGGAGCGGGGGTCCGTGGGGAGCTGTTTTTT.

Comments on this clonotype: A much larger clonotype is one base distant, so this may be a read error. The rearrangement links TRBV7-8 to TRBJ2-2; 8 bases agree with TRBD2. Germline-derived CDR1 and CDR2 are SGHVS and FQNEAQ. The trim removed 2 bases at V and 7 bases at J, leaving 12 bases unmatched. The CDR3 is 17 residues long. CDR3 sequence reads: CASSLLAGGHLVGELFF. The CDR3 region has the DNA TGTGCCAGCAGCTTATTGGCGGGAGGTCATCTAGTCGGGGAGCTGTTTTTT.

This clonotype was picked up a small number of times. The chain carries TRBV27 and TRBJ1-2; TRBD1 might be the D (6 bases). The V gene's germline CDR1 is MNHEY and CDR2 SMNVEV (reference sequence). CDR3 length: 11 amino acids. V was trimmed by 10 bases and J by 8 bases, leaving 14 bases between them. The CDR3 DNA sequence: TGTGCCAAAACTCACAGGGTGGGCTACACCTTC. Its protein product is CAKTHRVGYTF.

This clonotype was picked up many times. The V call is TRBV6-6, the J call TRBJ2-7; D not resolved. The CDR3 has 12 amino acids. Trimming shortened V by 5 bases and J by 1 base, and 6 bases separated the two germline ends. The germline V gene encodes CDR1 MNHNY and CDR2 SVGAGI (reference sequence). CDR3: CASSDGSYEQYF. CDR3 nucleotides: TGTGCCAGCAGTGACGGTTCCTACGAGCAGTACTTC.

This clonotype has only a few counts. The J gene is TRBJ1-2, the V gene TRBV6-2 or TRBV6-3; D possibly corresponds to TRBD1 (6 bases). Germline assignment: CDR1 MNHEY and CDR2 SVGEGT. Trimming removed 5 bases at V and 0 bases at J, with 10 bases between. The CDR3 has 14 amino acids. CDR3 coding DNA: TGTGCCAGCAGTAGGGACATATCTAACTATGGCTACACCTTC. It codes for CASSRDISNYGYTF.

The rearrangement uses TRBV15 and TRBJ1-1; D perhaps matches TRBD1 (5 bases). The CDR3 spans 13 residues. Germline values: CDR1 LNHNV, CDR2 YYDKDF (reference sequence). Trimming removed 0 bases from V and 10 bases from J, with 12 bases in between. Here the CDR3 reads CATSREETALAFF. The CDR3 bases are TGTGCCACCAGCAGAGAAGAGACAGCCTTAGCTTTCTTT.

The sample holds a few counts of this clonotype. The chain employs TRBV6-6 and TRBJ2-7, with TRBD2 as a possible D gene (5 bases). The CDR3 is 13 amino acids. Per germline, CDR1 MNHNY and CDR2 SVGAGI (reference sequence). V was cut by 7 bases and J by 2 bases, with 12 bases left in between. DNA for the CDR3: TGTGCCAGCACCCATGGAGGAGCCTACGAGCAGTACTTC. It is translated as CASTHGGAYEQYF.